These 29 T cell receptor beta chains were all obtained from the same sample, sequenced in a study of shared clonotypes between healthy human individuals. Naive CD8 isolation took CD45RO-negative cells positively selected for CCR7 and excluded terminally differentiated effector memory CD45RA+ cells. TCRdb's table, derived via immunoSEQ multiplex PCR, lists solely in-frame clones and lacks some. The repertoire includes about 2 million clones, approximately 94% of them detected once, and roughly 1% sits in the top ten. Specimen: naive CD8+ T cells sorted from blood. The receptors originated from a man aged 18 to 30 in good health.

The genes are TRBV6-6 and TRBJ1-2, with unresolved D. V was pared by 2 bases and J by 7 bases, with 14 bases between. Germline V lookup: CDR1 MNHNY, CDR2 SVGAGI (reference sequence). The length of the CDR3 is 14 residues. CDR3 DNA: TGTGCCAGCAGTTACCGTGCGGATATCGGTGGCTACACCTTC. This codes for CASSYRADIGGYTF.

This sequence joins TRBV13 and TRBJ2-1; D possibly corresponds to TRBD2 (5 bases). The CDR3 consists of 14 residues. Germline V CDR1 and CDR2: PRHDT, FYEKMQ (reference sequence). V was trimmed by 1 base and J by 5 bases, leaving 9 bases between them. CDR3 region: CASSLVGVHNEQFF. The CDR3 DNA is TGTGCCAGCAGCTTAGTCGGGGTCCACAATGAGCAGTTCTTC.

With respect to this clone: This CDR3 is also generated by other DNA sequences in the sample. The V gene is TRBV4-3, the J gene TRBJ2-3; D not resolved. Deletions cut 0 bases from V and 6 bases from J, with 4 bases between. Germline lookup yields CDR1 LGHNA and CDR2 YSLEER. The CDR3 contains 12 residues. The CDR3 DNA follows: TGCGCCAGCAGCCAAGATACGGATACGCAGTATTTT. It translates to CASSQDTDTQYF.

The genes are TRBV30 and TRBJ2-7; D remains ambiguous. This CDR3 contains 14 residues. V was pared by 0 bases and J by 0 bases, with 9 bases between. CDR1 and CDR2 (germline): GTSNPN, SVGIG (reference sequence). DNA of the CDR3: TGTGCCTGGAGTGTACCGGCAAGCTCCTACGAGCAGTACTTC. Its protein product is CAWSVPASSYEQYF.

This rearrangement joins TRBV2 to TRBJ1-1, with 7 nucleotides matching TRBD1. Germline assignment: CDR1 SNHLY and CDR2 FYNNEI. V trimming: 4 bases; J trimming: 0 bases; junction bases outside the gene matches: 8. The CDR3 runs 16 residues. As DNA, the CDR3 is TGTGCCAGCAGTGTGGAGGGGGCGGCGATGAACACTGAAGCTTTCTTT. Its protein product is CASSVEGAAMNTEAFF.

The CDR3 bases are TGCGCCAGCAGCCATCGCCAGACAGGGATCTACAATGAGCAGTTCTTC. Translation gives CASSHRQTGIYNEQFF. This chain links TRBV4-1 with TRBJ2-1; 7 nucleotides line up with TRBD1. CDR3 length equals 16 residues. CDR1 and CDR2 (germline): MGHRA, YSYEKL. V shed 3 bases and J 3 bases; nucleotides not matched to a gene: 8.

The rearrangement links TRBV5-1 to TRBJ2-7, with D perhaps TRBD2 (5 bases). CDR3 length: 16 residues. Germline-derived CDR1 and CDR2 are SGHRS and YFSETQ. The V gene lost 0 bases and the J gene lost 0 bases, with 13 bases spanning the gap. The CDR3 DNA sequence: TGCGCCAGCAGCTTGGGGAGGACGGTAGGCTCCTACGAGCAGTACTTC. Translating gives CASSLGRTVGSYEQYF. Based on the CDR3 plus reference TRBV5-1 and TRBJ2-7, the full variable domain is KAGVTQTPRYLIKTRGQQVTLSCSPISGHRSVSWYQQTPGQGLQFLFEYFSETQRNKGNFPGRFSGRQFSNSRSEMNVSTLELGDSALYLCASSLGRTVGSYEQYFGPGTRLTVT.

This chain connects TRBV4-3 to TRBJ1-2, with a tentative D call TRBD1 (5 bases). Germline CDR1 and CDR2: LGHNA and YSLEER. V lost 0 bases and J lost 6, with 8 bases in between. The CDR3 runs to 13 residues. CDR3 in amino acids: CASSQEVGDGYTF. In nucleotides, the CDR3 is TGCGCCAGCAGCCAAGAAGTGGGGGATGGCTACACCTTC.

The chain has TRBV5-1 and TRBJ1-1; D gene uncertain. The CDR3 has 12 residues. The ends were cut back, 0 bases at V and 7 bases at J, with 7 bases in the middle. In germline, CDR1 is SGHRS, CDR2 YFSETQ. The CDR3 is CASSLAPDEAFF. DNA for the CDR3: TGCGCCAGCAGCTTGGCCCCAGATGAAGCTTTCTTT.

The chain links TRBV13 to TRBJ2-7; TRBD2 matches 13 bases. This CDR3 contains 13 residues. Unmatched junction bases numbered 3, after V lost 7 bases and J lost 6 bases. The germline gives CDR1 PRHDT, CDR2 FYEKMQ (reference sequence). The CDR3 coding sequence is TGTGCCAGCACCGGACTAGCGGGGGCCGAGCAGTACTTC. Translation: CASTGLAGAEQYF.

Points on this clone: The same CDR3 is also encoded by other DNA sequences in this sample. V gene TRBV6-1 combines with J gene TRBJ2-1; D not resolved. The ends were cut back, 3 bases at V and 4 bases at J, with 4 bases in the middle. The length of the CDR3 is 12 residues. The germline gives CDR1 MNHNS, CDR2 SASEGT. The CDR3 nucleotides are TGTGCCAGCAGTGACAGTTACAATGAGCAGTTCTTC. Its protein is CASSDSYNEQFF.

The chain recombines TRBV4-3 with TRBJ2-1; 8 bases fit TRBD1. Trimming removed 4 bases from V and 8 bases from J; junction bases left unmatched: 16. Germline lookup yields CDR1 LGHNA and CDR2 YSLEER. There are 17 residues in the CDR3. The chain's CDR3 is CASSLGVGQGGLDEQFF. The CDR3 DNA sequence: TGCGCCAGCAGCCTAGGGGTCGGACAGGGCGGGTTGGATGAGCAGTTCTTC.

The V gene is TRBV27, the J gene TRBJ2-5; D is perhaps TRBD1 (5 bases). Trimming left V 2 bases short and J 1 base short, with 11 bases between. From germline, CDR1 is MNHEY and CDR2 SMNVEV (reference sequence). The CDR3 consists of 15 residues. The chain's CDR3 is CASSLGATRQETQYF. CDR3 bases: TGTGCCAGCAGTTTAGGGGCGACCCGCCAAGAGACCCAGTACTTC.

This chain links TRBV5-3 with TRBJ1-2; D unresolved. TRBV5-3 is given ORF status, its function remaining uncertain. Trimming stripped 0 bases from V and 7 bases from J, with 10 bases between. CDR3 size: 13 residues. The CDR3 sequence is CARSLGGGGGYTF. CDR3 sequence (DNA): TGTGCCAGAAGCTTGGGTGGTGGAGGTGGCTACACCTTC.

This rearrangement joins TRBV5-1 to TRBJ1-2, with 8 nucleotides matching TRBD1. Trimming cost V 7 bases and J 8 bases; bases outside gene matches: 10. CDR3 length: 13 residues. Germline CDR1 reads SGHRS; CDR2 reads YFSETQ. CDR3 region: CASSPIQGAGYTF. The CDR3 nucleotides are TGCGCCAGCTCACCGATCCAGGGGGCGGGCTACACCTTC.

The rearrangement joins TRBV5-5 to TRBJ2-1; no clear D. Trimming took off 5 bases at V and 8 bases at J, with 14 bases between the two ends. This CDR3 has 13 amino acids. Germline values: CDR1 SGHKS, CDR2 YYEKEE (reference sequence). The CDR3 nucleotides read TGTGCCAGCAGTTGGTCTCCAGCCCATGAGCAGTTCTTC. Translation: CASSWSPAHEQFF.

The genes are TRBV4-1 and TRBJ2-1, with D tentatively TRBD1 or TRBD2 (5 bases each). Trimming cost V 3 bases and J 6 bases, with 15 bases left between them. The CDR3 extends over 15 amino acids. Germline CDR1 and CDR2: MGHRA and YSYEKL. The CDR3 region is CASSHPGPASNEQFF. CDR3 nucleotide sequence: TGCGCCAGCAGCCACCCGGGACCCGCGTCCAATGAGCAGTTCTTC.

In its sample, this clone was seen once. The chain recombines TRBV7-2 with TRBJ2-7; 7 bases align to TRBD2. This CDR3 contains 17 residues. With V trimmed by 0 bases and J by 7 bases, 15 bases remained unmatched. CDR1 is SGHTA, CDR2 FQGNSA, per germline. DNA for the CDR3: TGTGCCAGCAGCTTAGCGTTAACCGGGACTACCTCGGGGGAGCAGTACTTC. This gives the protein CASSLALTGTTSGEQYF.

The chain employs TRBV10-3 and TRBJ2-7; 12 nucleotides agree with TRBD2. This CDR3 has 14 amino acids. V trimming: 4 bases; J trimming: 6 bases; junction bases outside the gene matches: 4. From germline, CDR1 is ENHRY and CDR2 SYGVKD. The CDR3 spells CAISASGGAAEQYF. The CDR3 DNA sequence: TGTGCCATCAGTGCTAGCGGGGGGGCCGCCGAGCAGTACTTC.

The chain is built from TRBV6-6 and TRBJ2-5; TRBD1 matches at 7 bases. Looked up from germline, CDR1 is MNHNY and CDR2 is SVGAGI (reference sequence). V trimming: 4 bases; J trimming: 2 bases; junction bases outside the gene matches: 1. The CDR3 sequence is 13 residues long. The chain's CDR3 is CASSSGQQETQYF. As DNA, the CDR3 is TGTGCCAGCAGTTCGGGACAGCAAGAGACCCAGTACTTC.

The chain employs TRBV19 and TRBJ2-3, with a tentative D call TRBD1 (6 bases). The ends were cut back, 5 bases at V and 0 bases at J, with 12 bases in the middle. CDR3 size: 15 residues. Germline CDR1 is LNHDA and CDR2 is SQIVND (reference sequence). In DNA, the CDR3 is TGTGCCAGTAGTGTTAGGACAGATAGCACAGATACGCAGTATTTT. It translates to CASSVRTDSTDTQYF.

J is TRBJ1-2 and V is TRBV9; D is possibly TRBD1 (6 bases). The CDR3 is made up of 14 amino acids. Germline loops: CDR1 SGDLS, CDR2 YYNGEE. V dropped 4 bases and J dropped 8 bases, with 18 bases sitting between them. CDR3 amino acids: CASSPEGGAAGYTF. The CDR3 nucleotides read TGTGCCAGCAGCCCAGAGGGGGGCGCCGCCGGCTACACCTTC.

The rearrangement links TRBV7-9 to TRBJ2-7; D remains ambiguous. V gave up 5 bases and J gave up 6 bases, with 11 bases separating them. Looked up from germline, CDR1 is SEHNR and CDR2 is FQNEAQ (reference sequence). The CDR3 covers 12 residues. The CDR3 DNA is TGTGCCAGCAGCCCCCCGGGCAGCGAGCAGTACTTC. Protein: CASSPPGSEQYF.

This clone was detected only a few times. This chain connects TRBV4-1 to TRBJ1-1; D ambiguous. V lost 0 bases and J lost 4, with 6 bases in between. Germline assignment: CDR1 MGHRA and CDR2 YSYEKL. The CDR3 loop spans 13 amino acids. The CDR3 spells CASSQDTGTEAFF. The CDR3 coding sequence is TGCGCCAGCAGCCAAGATACCGGCACTGAAGCTTTCTTT.

The rearrangement joins TRBV4-3 to TRBJ2-1; TRBD2 might be the D (6 bases). The germline V gene encodes CDR1 LGHNA and CDR2 YSLEER. The CDR3 is made up of 13 amino acids. V dropped 5 bases and J dropped 6 bases, with 11 bases sitting between them. The CDR3 coding sequence is TGCGCCAGCAGCGACGGGACTTTCAATGAGCAGTTCTTC. It is translated as CASSDGTFNEQFF.

The rearrangement uses TRBV7-2 and TRBJ1-1, with D possibly TRBD1 on 6 matching bases. The CDR3 length is 17 residues. Germline CDR1 SGHTA, CDR2 FQGNSA. The ends were cut back, 1 base at V and 1 base at J, with 16 bases in the middle. The CDR3 protein is CASSLGTYQQGNTEAFF. In nucleotides, the CDR3 is TGTGCCAGCAGCTTAGGGACCTATCAACAGGGGAACACTGAAGCTTTCTTT. The full variable domain, with the rest looked up from reference TRBV7-2 and TRBJ1-1, is GAGVSQSPSNKVTEKGKDVELRCDPISGHTALYWYRQSLGQGLEFLIYFQGNSAPDKSGLPSDRFSAERTGGSVSTLTIQRTQQEDSAVYLCASSLGTYQQGNTEAFFGQGTRLTVV.

Remarks on this clone: The sample has other DNA sequences that encode this CDR3 too. This rearrangement joins TRBV27 to TRBJ2-1, with D maybe TRBD1 (6 bases). CDR1 is MNHEY, CDR2 SMNVEV, per germline (reference sequence). V was clipped by 3 bases and J by 10 bases, with 10 bases between them. The CDR3 is 12 residues long. The CDR3 loop is CASSFPRGEQFF. In DNA form, the CDR3 reads TGTGCCAGCAGTTTCCCCAGGGGAGAGCAGTTCTTC.

For the CDR3, the DNA is TGTGCCAGCAGCTTAAGCGGGCCGAGCCCTTACGAGCAGTACTTC. Residues: CASSLSGPSPYEQYF. The chain employs TRBV7-9 and TRBJ2-7, with a possible D match to TRBD2 (6 bases). V lost 2 bases and J lost 4, with 15 bases in between. The CDR3 is 15 amino acids. CDR1 is SEHNR, CDR2 FQNEAQ, per germline (reference sequence).

The J gene is TRBJ1-2, the V gene TRBV30, with D perhaps TRBD1 (5 bases). CDR3 length: 13 amino acids. V was trimmed by 4 bases and J by 4 bases, leaving 13 bases between them. Germline V gene sequence: CDR1 GTSNPN, CDR2 SVGIG (reference sequence). The CDR3 nucleotides are TGTGCCTGGACCCTACCCGGGGGCTATGGCTACACCTTC. This sequence encodes CAWTLPGGYGYTF. The full variable domain, its missing parts supplied by reference TRBV30 and TRBJ1-2, is SQTIHQWPATLVQPVGSPLSLECTVEGTSNPNLYWYRQAAGRGLQLLFYSVGIGQISSEVPQNLSASRPQDRQFILSSKKLLLSDSGFYLCAWTLPGGYGYTFGSGTRLTVV.